The 15 T cell receptor beta chains given below trace back to one sample, sequenced in a study of brain T cells in children with intractable seizures. Method: immunoSEQ multiplex PCR; TCRdb's copy keeps in-frame clones and lacks some. The table shows a few hundred thousand clones, with nearly 95% occurring only once. The time point here: blood from clinic visit 5 months post-surgery; TSC patient then seizure free. The specimen was peripheral blood, collected less than 6 months after surgery. These TCRs come from a boy younger than two with tuberous sclerosis and intractable seizures.

The CDR3 is CASSLVRGAEAYNEQFF. In DNA, the CDR3 is TGTGCCAGCAGCTTAGTCCGGGGTGCTGAAGCCTACAATGAGCAGTTCTTC. The chain uses TRBV7-9 and TRBJ2-1, with D possibly matching TRBD2 (5 bases). The CDR3 contains 17 residues. Germline V gene sequence: CDR1 SEHNR, CDR2 FQNEAQ (reference sequence). Between the trimmed V and J ends, which lost 1 base and 2 bases, there was a span of 15 bases.

The CDR3 sequence is CASSPNRDLNTEAFF. The CDR3 DNA follows: TGTGCCAGCAGCCCGAATCGGGACTTGAACACTGAAGCTTTCTTT. The rearrangement uses TRBV13 and TRBJ1-1; D is perhaps TRBD1 (5 bases). The V end was cut by 5 bases, the J end by 0 bases, with 13 bases between. Looked up from germline, CDR1 is PRHDT and CDR2 is FYEKMQ (reference sequence). The CDR3 runs to 15 residues.

The gene calls are TRBV4-2 and TRBJ1-6; 10 bases fit TRBD1. Germline assignment: CDR1 LGHNA and CDR2 YNFKEQ. The J segment lost 8 bases and the V segment lost 2 bases, leaving 3 bases of the junction unmatched. The CDR3 totals 15 residues. For the CDR3, the DNA is TGTGCCAGCAGCCAACCTGGACAGGGGGATTCACCCCTCCACTTT. Translation: CASSQPGQGDSPLHF.

The chain uses TRBV7-9 and TRBJ2-2, with D perhaps matching TRBD2 (5 bases). Germline V gene lookup returns CDR1 SEHNR and CDR2 FQNEAQ (reference sequence). The CDR3 covers 15 residues. The V end lost 5 bases, the J end lost 1 base, and 11 bases lay between the germline ends. Written as DNA, the CDR3 is TGTGCCAGCAGCCCTCGGACTGAGAACACCGGGGAGCTGTTTTTT. Translating it yields CASSPRTENTGELFF. The full variable domain, completed using reference TRBV7-9 and TRBJ2-2, is DTGVSQNPRHKITKRGQNVTFRCDPISEHNRLYWYRQTLGQGPEFLTYFQNEAQLEKSRLLSDRFSAERPKGSFSTLEIQRTEQGDSAMYLCASSPRTENTGELFFGEGSRLTVL.

This chain uses TRBV3-1 (or the pseudogene TRBV3-2) with TRBJ1-1; D is unresolved. Trimming left V 4 bases short and J 1 base short, with 10 bases between. Looked up from germline, CDR1 is LGHDT and CDR2 is YNNKEL (reference sequence). This CDR3 has 14 amino acids. For the CDR3, the DNA is TGTGCCAGCAGCCCCCGACGGAGGAACACTGAAGCTTTCTTT. Protein product: CASSPRRRNTEAFF.

DNA for the CDR3: TGCGCCAGCAGCTTGGCCATCATATCTCGAAGCACAGATACGCAGTATTTT. Translating it yields CASSLAIISRSTDTQYF. This chain connects TRBV5-1 to TRBJ2-3; D is undetermined. Germline loops: CDR1 SGHRS, CDR2 YFSETQ. V was shortened by 0 bases and J by 0 bases, with 14 bases between the two germline ends. This CDR3 has 17 residues.

The chain couples TRBV30 to TRBJ2-5, with D possibly TRBD2 on 6 matching bases. Germline CDR1 and CDR2: GTSNPN and SVGIG (reference sequence). This CDR3 has 14 amino acids. V was clipped by 0 bases and J by 5 bases, with 13 bases between them. The CDR3 is CAWSVLGGGETQYF. In nucleotides, the CDR3 is TGTGCCTGGAGTGTACTCGGGGGTGGGGAGACCCAGTACTTC. The variable domain in full, with the rest retrieved from reference TRBV30 and TRBJ2-5, is SQTIHQWPATLVQPVGSPLSLECTVEGTSNPNLYWYRQAAGRGLQLLFYSVGIGQISSEVPQNLSASRPQDRQFILSSKKLLLSDSGFYLCAWSVLGGGETQYFGPGTRLLVL.

The V and J genes are TRBV5-4 and TRBJ2-1; 8 bases align to TRBD2. Germline CDR1 and CDR2: SGHNT and YYREEE (reference sequence). V shed 4 bases and J 3 bases; nucleotides not matched to a gene: 9. The CDR3 length is 16 residues. CDR3 residues: CASSGYGRDNYNEQFF. CDR3 bases: TGTGCCAGCAGCGGTTACGGGAGGGATAACTACAATGAGCAGTTCTTC.

V and J are TRBV10-1 and TRBJ2-1, with 7 bases lining up with TRBD2. Unmatched junction bases numbered 5, after V lost 6 bases and J lost 3 bases. The CDR3 covers 14 residues. CDR1 WNHNN and CDR2 SYGVQD come from the germline V gene (reference sequence). CDR3 residues: CASSRGEGYNEQFF. CDR3 bases: TGCGCCAGCAGCCGCGGGGAGGGCTACAATGAGCAGTTCTTC.

This clone has a single count. This chain joins TRBV19 and TRBJ1-5; weak D call: TRBD1 (6 bases). The germline gives CDR1 LNHDA, CDR2 SQIVND (reference sequence). CDR3 length: 16 residues. Trimming stripped 5 bases from V and 1 base from J, with 15 bases between. The CDR3 spells CASSSIRGGSNQPQHF. DNA for the CDR3: TGTGCCAGTAGTTCAATCAGGGGAGGAAGCAATCAGCCCCAGCATTTT.

The rearrangement joins TRBV5-8 to TRBJ1-5; D unclear. The V end was cut by 0 bases, the J end by 4 bases, with 8 bases between. CDR1 is SGHTS, CDR2 YDEGEE, per germline. This CDR3 has 14 amino acids. This chain's CDR3 is CASSLGGNNQPQHF. In nucleotides, the CDR3 is TGTGCCAGCAGCTTGGGAGGAAATAATCAGCCCCAGCATTTT.

The chain links TRBV11-2 to TRBJ2-7; D unresolved. CDR3 size: 16 residues. Trimming took off 5 bases at V and 3 bases at J, with 20 bases between the two ends. Germline loops: CDR1 SGHAT, CDR2 FQNNGV. CDR3 sequence (DNA): TGTGCCAGCAGCCCTGAGGTTAGGTTTAGTGTCTACGAGCAGTACTTC. It translates to CASSPEVRFSVYEQYF.

This chain links TRBV11-2 with TRBJ1-5; TRBD1 matches at 7 bases. Germline CDR1 SGHAT, CDR2 FQNNGV. The V gene end was trimmed by 2 bases and the J gene end by 6 bases; junction bases not matched to a gene: 4. This CDR3 has 14 residues. DNA of the CDR3: TGTGCCAGCAGCTTATACAGGGGAAGTCAGCCCCAGCATTTT. This sequence encodes CASSLYRGSQPQHF.

The chain uses TRBV3-1 (or the pseudogene TRBV3-2) and TRBJ2-1; 12 bases align to TRBD2. Germline V gene sequence: CDR1 LGHDT, CDR2 YNNKEL (reference sequence). This CDR3 is 17 amino acids long. Unmatched junction bases numbered 10, after V lost 5 bases and J lost 5 bases. The CDR3 DNA reads as TGTGCCAGCAGCGATAAGACTAGCGGGGGATTCAACAATGAGCAGTTCTTC. Its translation: CASSDKTSGGFNNEQFF.

The CDR3 loop is CASSQPKLGLTNEKLFF. DNA of the CDR3: TGTGCCAGCAGCCAACCCAAACTGGGGTTGACTAATGAAAAACTGTTTTTT. This chain connects TRBV3-1 (or the pseudogene TRBV3-2) to TRBJ1-4; no clear D. V shed 2 bases and J shed 2 bases, with 15 bases lying between them. This CDR3 has 17 amino acids. Germline CDR1 is LGHDT and CDR2 is YNNKEL (reference sequence).